This paragraph covers one T cell receptor (beta chain) sequence. This sample stems from a study of blood T cell repertoires in COVID-19. Study at large: COVID-19 samples from acute and convalescent phases originated in the United States, Italy and Spain. From T cells, B-cell-depleted T cells, or PBMCs came the material, which was cDNA or gDNA.

Participants were aged about 18 to 100 years, lived in 25 or so US areas, and enrolled virtually. Trimming stripped 0 bases from V and 2 bases from J, with 15 bases between. Looked up from germline, CDR1 is SGDLS and CDR2 is YYNGEE. CDR3 size: 17 residues. Original handling: Scientists estimated how many nucleated cells there were by amplifying reference gene primers. Profiling relied on immunoSEQ multiplex PCR, and the TCRdb table lists in-frame clones only, not all of them. The DNA was the basis for D and trimming; V, J and clone size are from that table. This sample carries some 300,000 clones, roughly 87% of them seen once, and the ten largest clones take more than 1%.

This chain joins TRBV9 and TRBJ1-3, with D possibly TRBD1 on 5 matching bases. What was sequenced was PBMCs or T cells enriched from blood (not recorded which). The TCR comes from a woman aged 25-40 years who had recovered from COVID-19. The CDR3 DNA reads as TGTGCCAGCAGCGTAGGCGAAGGGGCTTTTGCTGGAAACACCATATATTTT. As protein: CASSVGEGAFAGNTIYF.